Sequencing of this T cell receptor beta chain was carried out in a study of blood T cell repertoires in COVID-19. Sequencing was performed with immunoSEQ multiplex PCR; in TCRdb, only in-frame clones are kept and a portion is missing. The table records approximately 69,000 clones, under 85% of them present only once. This TCR was sampled from a man aged 60-69 years with acute or convalescent COVID-19. The specimen sequenced was peripheral blood.

CDR3 sequence reads: CASSGTGDQPQHF. CDR3 in DNA: TGTGCCAGCTCTGGGACAGGGGATCAGCCCCAGCATTTT. The chain combines TRBV10-3 with TRBJ1-5; 10 nucleotides line up with TRBD1. The length of the CDR3 is 13 residues. Trimming cost V 10 bases and J 5 bases; bases outside gene matches: 5. In germline, CDR1 is ENHRY, CDR2 SYGVKD.